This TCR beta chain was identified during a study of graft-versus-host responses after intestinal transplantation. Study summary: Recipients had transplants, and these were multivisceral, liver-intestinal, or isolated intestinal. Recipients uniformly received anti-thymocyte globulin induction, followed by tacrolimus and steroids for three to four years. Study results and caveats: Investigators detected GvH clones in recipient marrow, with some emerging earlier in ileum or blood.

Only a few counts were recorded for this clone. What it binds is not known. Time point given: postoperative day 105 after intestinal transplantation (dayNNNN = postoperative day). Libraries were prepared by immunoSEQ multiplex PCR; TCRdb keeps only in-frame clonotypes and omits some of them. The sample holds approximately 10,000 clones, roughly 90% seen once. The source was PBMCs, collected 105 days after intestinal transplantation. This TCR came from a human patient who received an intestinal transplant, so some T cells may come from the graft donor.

In nucleotides, the CDR3 is TGCGCCAGCAGCCCACCACAAGAGCCCTCCTATGGCTACACCTTC. Its protein product is CASSPPQEPSYGYTF. V gene TRBV5-1 combines with J gene TRBJ1-2; D remains ambiguous. CDR1 is SGHRS and CDR2 is YFSETQ in the germline V gene. The CDR3 contains 15 residues. Deletions cut 4 bases from V and 4 bases from J, with 17 bases between.